This TCR beta chain was captured in a study of shared clonotypes between healthy human individuals. Naive CD8 cells lacked CD45RO and underwent positive selection for CCR7, leaving out terminally differentiated effector memory CD45RA+ cells. All participating donors were Caucasian adults from Nashville, Tennessee. Germline CDR1 and CDR2: MNHEY and SMNVEV (reference sequence). The ends were cut back, 5 bases at V and 0 bases at J, with 13 bases in the middle. The length of the CDR3 is 16 residues. Per the study methods: In the immunoSEQ data, sequences were junction-only and lacked quality scores, so filtering differed. Sequenced by immunoSEQ multiplex PCR; TCRdb stores in-frame clones only, minus some. That table furnishes V, J and clone size, whereas the DNA furnished D and trimming. This table holds roughly 2,000,000 clones, about 94% found once.

Source material: naive CD8+ T cells from PBMCs. This chain connects TRBV27 to TRBJ1-4; a possible D gene is TRBD1 (6 bases). The receptor was derived from a young man in good health. Some clones in this sample may be carry-over from other donors' samples. The CDR3 DNA is TGTGCCAGCAGTCCTAGACAGGTCGCAACTAATGAAAAACTGTTTTTT. Its protein is CASSPRQVATNEKLFF.